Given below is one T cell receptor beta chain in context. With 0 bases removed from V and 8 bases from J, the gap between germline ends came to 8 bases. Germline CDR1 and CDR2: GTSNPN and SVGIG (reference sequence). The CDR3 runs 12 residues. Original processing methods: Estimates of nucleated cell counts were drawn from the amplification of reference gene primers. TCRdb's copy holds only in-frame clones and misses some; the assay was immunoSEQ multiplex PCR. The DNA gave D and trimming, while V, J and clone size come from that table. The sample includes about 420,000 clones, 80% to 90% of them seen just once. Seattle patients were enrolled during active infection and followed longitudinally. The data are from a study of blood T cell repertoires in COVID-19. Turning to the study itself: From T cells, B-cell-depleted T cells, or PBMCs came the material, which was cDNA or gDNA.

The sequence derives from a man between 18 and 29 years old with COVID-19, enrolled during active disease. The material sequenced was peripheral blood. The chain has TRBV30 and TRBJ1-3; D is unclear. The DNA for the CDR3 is TGTGCCTGGAGTGTACATCTGGACACCATATATTTT. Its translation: CAWSVHLDTIYF.